These T cell receptor beta chains were read from a single sample in a study of blood T cell repertoires in COVID-19. Data came from immunoSEQ multiplex PCR; TCRdb stores just in-frame clones and leaves some out. The sample holds under 100,000 clones, about 85% seen once. The specimen was peripheral blood. The receptors come from a man aged 80 or over with active or convalescent COVID-19. CDR3s include the opening cysteine and the closing phenylalanine or tryptophan. A D gene is named only where the DNA matches it firmly. Clone size, where shown, is once, few, many, or a class for clones that have expanded.

clone_size	v_call	d_call	j_call	cdr3_nt	cdr3_aa
once	TRBV19	TRBD1	TRBJ2-7	TGTGCCAGTAGCTCCTATCCCGGGACAGGGTTTTACGAGCAGTACTTC	CASSSYPGTGFYEQYF
NA	TRBV9	NA	TRBJ1-1	TGTGCCAGCAGCGCCACCCACGGGGTCGGACCTGAAGCTTTCTTT	CASSATHGVGPEAFF
NA	TRBV2	TRBD1	TRBJ2-7	TGTGCCAGCGGGGACAGGCCCCAGTACTTC	CASGDRPQYF
NA	TRBV30	TRBD1	TRBJ1-6	TGTGCCTGGTCAGGGGGGACCCGGATTGGTTCACCCCTCCACTTT	CAWSGGTRIGSPLHF
NA	TRBV18	NA	TRBJ2-6	TGTGCCAGCTCACCAACAGGCTCTGGGGCCAACGTCCTGACTTTC	CASSPTGSGANVLTF
NA	TRBV7-2	NA	TRBJ1-2	TGTGCCAGCAGCTCCATGGCGACAGTCCCCAGTGGCTACACCTTC	CASSSMATVPSGYTF
NA	TRBV5-6	TRBD1	TRBJ1-3	TGTGCCAGCAGCCCCCTGGGTCAGGGGGAGGACACCATATATTTT	CASSPLGQGEDTIYF
NA	TRBV27	NA	TRBJ2-3	TGTGCCAGCAGTTCCCCCCAGAGAGGGGGGGCAGATACGCAGTATTTT	CASSSPQRGGADTQYF
once	TRBV7-6	NA	TRBJ2-3	TGTGCCAGCAGCCGCGCGGGGCTCAACACAGATACGCAGTATTTT	CASSRAGLNTDTQYF
NA	TRBV2	TRBD1	TRBJ2-2	TGTGCCAGCAGTCGCGACAGGGTAGGGCTAGGGAACACCGGGGAGCTGTTTTTT	CASSRDRVGLGNTGELFF
NA	TRBV4-3	TRBD2	TRBJ2-7	TGCGCCAGCAGCCTCGGGACTAGCGGGGGCAGTCCCTACGAGCAGTACTTC	CASSLGTSGGSPYEQYF
NA	TRBV3-1/TRBV3-2	NA	TRBJ2-7	TGTGCCAGCAGCCAACGGGCTAGCGATTTCTCCGAGCAGTACTTC	CASSQRASDFSEQYF
NA	TRBV2	TRBD2	TRBJ2-1	TGTGCCAGCAGTGCCGGGACTACCTACAATGAGCAGTTCTTC	CASSAGTTYNEQFF
NA	TRBV24-1	NA	TRBJ2-3	TGTGCCACCAGTGATCCGGGTGGCCCCCCAGATACGCAGTATTTT	CATSDPGGPPDTQYF
few	TRBV9	TRBD1	TRBJ1-5	TGTGCCAGCAGCTCAACAGGGGGCGGTCAGCCCCAGCATTTT	CASSSTGGGQPQHF
NA	TRBV6-4	TRBD2	TRBJ2-1	TGTGCCAGCAGTGACACTAGCGGTTCCTACAATGAGCAGTTCTTC	CASSDTSGSYNEQFF
NA	TRBV5-4	TRBD1	TRBJ1-1	TGTGCCAGCAGACCAGACAGGGGGCGTACTGAAGCTTTCTTT	CASRPDRGRTEAFF
NA	TRBV3-1/TRBV3-2	NA	TRBJ1-2	TGTGCCAGCAGCCAAGATAGCAGACCTAACTATGGCTACACCTTC	CASSQDSRPNYGYTF
NA	TRBV5-6	TRBD1	TRBJ2-7	TGTGCCAGCAGCTTGGGGGACAGGGTTACCTACGAGCAGTACTTC	CASSLGDRVTYEQYF
NA	TRBV12-3/TRBV12-4	TRBD1	TRBJ1-2	TGTGCCAGCAGTGCGGGACAGGGAAATGGCTACACCTTC	CASSAGQGNGYTF
NA	TRBV3-1/TRBV3-2	TRBD2	TRBJ2-3	TGTGCCAGCAGCCCCCGGGAGGACACAGATACGCAGTATTTT	CASSPREDTDTQYF
NA	TRBV3-1/TRBV3-2	TRBD1	TRBJ1-2	TGTGCCAGCAGCCAAGCGGGACAGGGGAGCGGCTACACCTTC	CASSQAGQGSGYTF
NA	TRBV7-8	TRBD1	TRBJ1-2	TGTGCCAGCAGCTTAGCGGGGACAGGGGGCTCCTATGGCTACACCTTC	CASSLAGTGGSYGYTF
NA	TRBV9	TRBD1	TRBJ1-2	TGTGCCAGCAGCGTTCTACCGGGACAGGGTTCCTACACCTTC	CASSVLPGQGSYTF
NA	TRBV7-7	TRBD1	TRBJ2-5	TGTGCTAGCAGCGCGGGACAGGCGCGGGAGACCCAGTACTTC	CASSAGQARETQYF